This T cell receptor (beta chain) was retrieved from a study of T cell responses to AZD1222 COVID-19 vaccine (dated by TCRdb to 2020 to 2022). Background on the whole study: AZD1222 recipients given second doses at about 4 weeks or at about 12 weeks were pooled, since spike-specific TCR depth and breadth were not found to differ between the two schedules. A total of 230 to 250 trial participants underwent TCR sequencing, of whom roughly 210 had received two doses of AZD1222 and about 26 had received two doses of the MenACWY control vaccine. Enrollment into the trials was organized by age into subgroups of 18-55, 56-69 and 70-plus years, and those subgroups contained around 150, 28 and 57 TCR-sequenced participants, respectively. General findings and caveats noted by the study authors: The 56-69-year group was small, and its depth increase did not reach significance, likely because of low power. Most participants were white British and females outnumbered males, and the authors suggested that clonal diversity may have been underestimated. Conclusions about previously exposed vaccinees are limited, since just five to seven AZD1222 recipients were seropositive for SARS-CoV-2 at baseline. Because no day 14 peak-response samples were available, repertoires were characterized only after the peak T cell response. Vaccine-associated CD4 TCRs spanned the whole spike protein, with dominant responses in regions 160-218 and 743-854. After two AZD1222 doses, both the breadth and the depth of spike-specific TCRs were significantly higher than at day 0 and than in MenACWY recipients. Nearly half of unique spike-specific TCRs reportedly recognized epitopes outside regions mutated in the B.1.351 and B.1.1.7 variants.

Per the publication, the time point label means: baseline before first vaccination. The vaccinee samples were drawn from two UK trials, COV001 and COV002, one of which was a single-blind randomized controlled phase 2/3 trial testing AZD1222 (ChAdOx1 nCoV-19) in healthy adults. For TCRbeta chain sequencing, PBMC samples were collected from trial participants at day 0 and at day 28 after the second dose. The CDR3 regions of human TCRbeta chains were analyzed by immunosequencing. The original methods were these. TCRs in the repertoires were compared against a reference library of SARS-CoV-2-specific TCRs that had been generated with the MIRA antigen-specificity platform. Breadth was defined as the fraction of unique TCRs that were SARS-CoV-2-associated. Depth was defined as the fraction of total T cells that were SARS-CoV-2-associated. Using the MIRA data, each spike-specific TCR was mapped to the spike region that the TCR reacts to and placed in a CD4 or CD8 class. Log10-transformed breadth and depth values were compared by one-way ANOVA with Sidak's multiple comparisons tests. This is the immuneACCESS table as TCRdb keeps it, with only in-frame sequences that have V and J called. A part of the clones is gone; compared with another copy, unresolved V genes explain less than half, and the rest is unexplained. For V, J and clone size, that table is used; D and trimming come from the DNA. The sample table holds approximately 180,000 clones, of which around 92% were seen once. Of the sample, about 10% is held by the ten largest clones.

For this clone: Its target antigen remains unknown. Base qualities are missing; no much larger clone stands one base away.

The CDR3 holds 16 amino acids from the cysteine to the phenylalanine. The retained sequence is limited to the CDR3, 48 bases, with the frame set at the first base. V is cut back by 2 bases and J by 5 bases, with 7 bases in the junction unmatched. CDR1 and CDR2, per the germline V gene (reference sequence), are SGHNT and YYREEE. The chain links TRBV5-4 with TRBJ1-1; 12 bases in the junction line up with TRBD1. Specimen: peripheral blood, collected on day 0 of AZD1222 vaccination. The TCR originated in an adult in good health. The CDR3 is CASSLTGQGARTEAFF. The nucleotide sequence is TGTGCCAGCAGCTTAACGGGACAGGGGGCGCGGACTGAAGCTTTCTTT.